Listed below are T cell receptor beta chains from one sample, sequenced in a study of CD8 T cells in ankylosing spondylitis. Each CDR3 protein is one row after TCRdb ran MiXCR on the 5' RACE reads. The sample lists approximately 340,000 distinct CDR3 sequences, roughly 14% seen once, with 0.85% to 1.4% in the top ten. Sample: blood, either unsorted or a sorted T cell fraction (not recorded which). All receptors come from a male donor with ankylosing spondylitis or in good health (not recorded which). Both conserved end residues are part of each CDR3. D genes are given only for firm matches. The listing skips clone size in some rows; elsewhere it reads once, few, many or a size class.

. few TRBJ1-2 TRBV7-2 TGTGCCAGCAGCTCGTACAGGAACTATGGCTACACCTTC CASSSYRNYGYTF
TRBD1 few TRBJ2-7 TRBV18 TGTGCCAGCTCACCCCCCACAGGGGACTACGAGCAGTACTTC CASSPPTGDYEQYF
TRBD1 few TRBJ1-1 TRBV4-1 TGCGCCAGCAGCCCATCCGGGACAGTTCTCGAAGCTTTCTTT CASSPSGTVLEAFF
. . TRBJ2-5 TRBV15 TGTGCCACCAGCAGAGGGACCCCAGAGACCCAGTACTTC CATSRGTPETQYF
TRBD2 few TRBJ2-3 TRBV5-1 TGCGCCAGCAGCTCTGGACTAGCGGCTAGCACAGATACGCAGTATTTT CASSSGLAASTDTQYF
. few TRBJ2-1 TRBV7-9 TGTGCCAGCAGCATTGATGGTCCCAATGAGCAGTTCTTC CASSIDGPNEQFF
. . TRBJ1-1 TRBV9 TGTGCCAGCAGCGTACACCCGAGGGGCACTGAAGCTTTCTTT CASSVHPRGTEAFF
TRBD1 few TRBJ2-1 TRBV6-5 TGTGCCAGCAGTTACAGGGACAGGGTCGTTGATGAGCAGTTCTTC CASSYRDRVVDEQFF
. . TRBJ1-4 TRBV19 TGTGCCAGTAGGGGTGAAAAACTGTTTTTT CASRGEKLFF
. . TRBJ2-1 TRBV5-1 TGCGCCAGCAGCTTGCTTTCTGGCGGTCCCGCCTACAATGAGCAGTTCTTC CASSLLSGGPAYNEQFF
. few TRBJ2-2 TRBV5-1 TGCGCCAGCAGTCGAAGCGCGAACACCGGGGAGCTGTTTTTT CASSRSANTGELFF
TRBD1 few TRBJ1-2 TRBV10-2 TGCGCCAGCAGTGAGGGACAGGGGAGTGTATATGGCTACACCTTC CASSEGQGSVYGYTF
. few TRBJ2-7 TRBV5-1 TGCGCCAGCAGCTTGCCCGTGGAGGGGTCCTACGAGCAGTACTTC CASSLPVEGSYEQYF
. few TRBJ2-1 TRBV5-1 TGCGCCAGCAGCCTTGGGTCGGGGCAGTTCTTC CASSLGSGQFF
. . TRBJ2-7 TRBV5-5 TGTGCCAGCAGCTCTCTCTTGACAGTTTCCTACGAGCAGTACTTC CASSSLLTVSYEQYF
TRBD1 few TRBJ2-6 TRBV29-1 TGCAGCGTCTCCAGACAGGGAGTTTCCTCTGGGGCCAACGTCCTGACTTTC CSVSRQGVSSGANVLTF
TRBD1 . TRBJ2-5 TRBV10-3 TGTGCCATCAGCTTCGACAGGGGACAAGAGACCCAGTACTTC CAISFDRGQETQYF
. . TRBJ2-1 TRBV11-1 TGTGCCAGCAGCTTAGACGCAGGGGCCAATGAGCAGTTCTTC CASSLDAGANEQFF
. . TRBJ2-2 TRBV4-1 TGCGCCAGCAGCCCCCGGGCGGGGTCGAACACCGGGGAGCTGTTTTTT CASSPRAGSNTGELFF
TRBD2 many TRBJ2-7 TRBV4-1 TGCGCCAGCAGCAGACTAGCGGGAGCAGCCTACGAGCAGTACTTC CASSRLAGAAYEQYF
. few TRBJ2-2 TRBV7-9 TGTGCCAGCAGCTCTGAGGCCGGGGAGCTGTTTTTT CASSSEAGELFF
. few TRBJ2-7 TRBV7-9 TGTGCCAGCAGCTTAGCTGGGGTGCGGTACGAGCAGTACTTC CASSLAGVRYEQYF
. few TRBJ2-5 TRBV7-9 TGTGCCAGCGGGGAAGAGACCCAGTACTTC CASGEETQYF
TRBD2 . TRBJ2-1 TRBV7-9 TGTGCCAGCAGCCTACGCGGGGGGGGTCGGACCTACAATGAGCAGTTCTTC CASSLRGGGRTYNEQFF
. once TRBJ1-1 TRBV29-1 TGCAGCGTTGAGGAGGGGAGGATCAACACTGAAGCTTTCTTT CSVEEGRINTEAFF
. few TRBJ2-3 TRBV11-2 TGTGCCAGCAGCCGGTTCCCCAGCGGAGGTGGAGGCACAGATACGCAGTATTTT CASSRFPSGGGGTDTQYF
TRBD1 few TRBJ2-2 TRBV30 TGTGCCTGGAACGAGGGACAGCCGGCGCTTCACGGGGAGCTGTTTTTT CAWNEGQPALHGELFF
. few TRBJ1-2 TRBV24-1 TGTGCCACCAGTGATTTCCTAGTGGGGTACTATGGCTACACCTTC CATSDFLVGYYGYTF
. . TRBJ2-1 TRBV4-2 TGTGCCAGCAGCCAACTACGGACAAGGAATGAGCAGTTCTTC CASSQLRTRNEQFF
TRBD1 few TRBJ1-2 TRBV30 TGTGCCTGGAACCGGGACAGGGGGCTTGATGGCTACACCTTC CAWNRDRGLDGYTF
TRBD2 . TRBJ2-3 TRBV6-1 TGTGCCAGCAGGCAACAAGGAGCGGGAGGGTACACAGATACGCAGTATTTT CASRQQGAGGYTDTQYF
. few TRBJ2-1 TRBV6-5 TGTGCCAGCAGAAATCCCGTCAGTGAGCAGTTCTTC CASRNPVSEQFF
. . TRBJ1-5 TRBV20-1 TGCAGTGCTTTGGACCGAGGTCAGCCCCAGCATTTT CSALDRGQPQHF
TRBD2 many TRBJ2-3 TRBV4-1 TGCGCCAGCAGCCAACCTCCACTAGCGGGGGGTCCATTAAGCAGCACAGATACGCAGTATTTT CASSQPPLAGGPLSSTDTQYF
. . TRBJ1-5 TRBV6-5 TGTGCCAGCAGTTCCCGGGAGGGGAGCAATCAGCCCCAGCATTTT CASSSREGSNQPQHF
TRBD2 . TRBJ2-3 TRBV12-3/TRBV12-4 TGTGCCAGCAGTCCCGGGACTAGCGGGGGGGAAACAGATACGCAGTATTTT CASSPGTSGGETDTQYF
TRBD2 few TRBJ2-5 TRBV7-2 TGTGCCAGCAGCTTAGTCGCTAGCGGGGGCTCAGCAAGGGAGACCCAGTACTTC CASSLVASGGSARETQYF
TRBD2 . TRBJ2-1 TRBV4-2 TGTGCCAGCAGCCAAGGACTAGCGCGGGGGGATGAGCAGTTCTTC CASSQGLARGDEQFF
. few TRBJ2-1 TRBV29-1 TGCAGCGTTCAAGGCTACAATGAGCAGTTCTTC CSVQGYNEQFF
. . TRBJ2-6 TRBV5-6 TGTGCCAGCAGCCGGGGTGGGGAGTTTGTCTCTGGGGCCAACGTCCTGACTTTC CASSRGGEFVSGANVLTF
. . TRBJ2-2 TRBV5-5 TGTGCCAGCAGCTTGCAAACAGCTACGAACACCGGGGAGCTGTTTTTT CASSLQTATNTGELFF
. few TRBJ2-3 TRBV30 TGTGCCTGGAGTAAAGGCCAGGGCACAGATACGCAGTATTTT CAWSKGQGTDTQYF
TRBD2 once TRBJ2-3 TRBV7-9 TGTGCCAGCAGGCCCTCTAGCGGAAGCACAGATACGCAGTATTTT CASRPSSGSTDTQYF
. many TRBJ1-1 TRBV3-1 TGTGCCAGCAGCCAAGGTGGGTATGCGAACACTGAAGCTTTCTTT CASSQGGYANTEAFF
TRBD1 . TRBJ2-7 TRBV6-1 TGTGCCAGCAGTCGGGACAGAGATGTTACCTACGAGCAGTACTTC CASSRDRDVTYEQYF
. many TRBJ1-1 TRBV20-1 TGCAGTGCCCCTGGGCCGATAAGCACTGAAGCTTTCTTT CSAPGPISTEAFF
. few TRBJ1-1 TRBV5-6 TGTGCCAGCACTGCGGTCGGGCCAAACACTGAAGCTTTCTTT CASTAVGPNTEAFF
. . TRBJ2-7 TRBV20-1 TGCAGTGCTTCAGGCACAGGGTTTGGGGAGGAGTACTTC CSASGTGFGEEYF
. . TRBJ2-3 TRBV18 TGTGCCAGCTCACCTGTCGCTCCTCCATCCACAGATACGCAGTATTTT CASSPVAPPSTDTQYF
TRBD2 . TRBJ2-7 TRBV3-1 TGTGCCAGCATCCCTAGCGGGGGCTACGAGCAGTACTTC CASIPSGGYEQYF